This record concerns one TCR beta chain sequence. The antigen is unknown. Trimming at V came to 3 bases and at J to 6 bases, leaving 6 bases not matched to a gene. CDR1 and CDR2 (germline): SGHVS, FQNEAQ. This CDR3 has 16 residues. The sample is drawn from a study of identical twins. Study outcomes and limitations: There was more out-of-frame TCR alpha sharing in monozygotic twins than models estimated.

Everyone who donated was a healthy Caucasian. With template switching, a universal primer site was added, and the cDNA carried unique molecular identifiers. TCRdb redid the calling of the 5' RACE reads with MiXCR, one entry per CDR3 protein. The sample comprises around 490,000 distinct CDR3 sequences, nearly 15% of which are singletons, and roughly 0.46% rests with the top ten. This same sample was also taken into another study, of yellow fever vaccine responses in identical twins. Per that study: Twins' vaccine T cell response reportedly gave the appearance of partial convergence and partial personalization.

Sequenced sample: CD4+ T cells sorted from blood. This TCR derives from a young woman in good health. This chain joins TRBV7-8 and TRBJ1-6; 9 nucleotides match TRBD1. CDR3 residues: CASSFRDRAFNSPLHF. The DNA for the CDR3 is TGTGCCAGCAGCTTCCGGGACAGGGCATTTAATTCACCCCTCCACTTT.